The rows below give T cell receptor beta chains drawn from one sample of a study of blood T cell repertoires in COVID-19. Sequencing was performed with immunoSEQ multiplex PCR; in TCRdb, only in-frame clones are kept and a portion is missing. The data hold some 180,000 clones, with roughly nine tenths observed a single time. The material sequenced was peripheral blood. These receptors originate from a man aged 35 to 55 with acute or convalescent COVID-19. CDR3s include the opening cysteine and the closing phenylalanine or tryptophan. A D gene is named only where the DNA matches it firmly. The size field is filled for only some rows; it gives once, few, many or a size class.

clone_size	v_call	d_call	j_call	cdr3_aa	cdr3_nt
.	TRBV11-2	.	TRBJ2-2	CASSLGRTPNTGELFF	TGTGCCAGCAGCTTAGGACGGACACCTAACACCGGGGAGCTGTTTTTT
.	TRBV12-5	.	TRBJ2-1	CASGSDIPSYNEQFF	TGTGCTAGTGGCTCCGACATCCCGTCCTACAATGAGCAGTTCTTC
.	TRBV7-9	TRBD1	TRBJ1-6	CASSQRTGVNSPLHF	TGTGCCAGCAGCCAGCGGACAGGGGTTAATTCACCCCTCCACTTT
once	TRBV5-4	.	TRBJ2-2	CASSPSYGITGELFF	TGTGCCAGCAGCCCTAGTTACGGCATCACCGGGGAGCTGTTTTTT
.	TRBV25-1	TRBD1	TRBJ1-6	CASSGWPTGGQSPLHF	TGTGCCAGCAGTGGCTGGCCCACAGGGGGCCAGTCACCCCTCCACTTT
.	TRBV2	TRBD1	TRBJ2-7	CASSEARQGMEPTTQYF	TGTGCCAGCAGTGAAGCGCGACAGGGTATGGAACCTACGACGCAGTACTTC
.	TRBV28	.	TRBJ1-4	CASRESNEKLFF	TGTGCCAGCCGAGAAAGCAATGAAAAACTGTTTTTT
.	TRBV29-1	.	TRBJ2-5	CSVVGRGETQYF	TGCAGCGTTGTGGGCAGGGGAGAGACCCAGTACTTC
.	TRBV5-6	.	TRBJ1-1	CASSLLTVNTEAFF	TGTGCCAGCAGCTTACTGACAGTCAACACTGAAGCTTTCTTT
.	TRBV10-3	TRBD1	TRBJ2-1	CAISELRTGEGEQFF	TGTGCCATCAGTGAGTTAAGGACAGGGGAAGGGGAGCAGTTCTTC
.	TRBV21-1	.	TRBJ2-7	CAGGRESYEQYF	TGTGCGGGGGGTCGAGAATCCTACGAGCAGTACTTC
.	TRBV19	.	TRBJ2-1	CASSDTGSSYNEQFF	TGTGCCAGTAGTGATACAGGGAGCTCCTACAATGAGCAGTTCTTC
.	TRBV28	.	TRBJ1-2	CASSLNGGYGYTF	TGTGCCAGCAGTTTGAATGGAGGCTATGGCTACACCTTC
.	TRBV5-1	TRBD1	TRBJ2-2	CASSRIGQGILNTGELFF	TGCGCCAGCAGCCGTATAGGACAGGGAATTTTGAACACCGGGGAGCTGTTTTTT
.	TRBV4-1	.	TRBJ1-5	CASSQAPAGAGASQPQHF	TGCGCCAGCAGCCAAGCCCCGGCGGGGGCCGGTGCAAGTCAGCCCCAGCATTTT
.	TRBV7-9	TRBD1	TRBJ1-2	CASSFSGTGNYGYTF	TGTGCCAGCAGCTTCTCCGGGACAGGGAACTATGGCTACACCTTC
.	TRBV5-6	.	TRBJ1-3	CASSPTTGIGTSIYF	TGTGCCAGCAGCCCAACTACAGGCATTGGAACTTCCATATATTTT